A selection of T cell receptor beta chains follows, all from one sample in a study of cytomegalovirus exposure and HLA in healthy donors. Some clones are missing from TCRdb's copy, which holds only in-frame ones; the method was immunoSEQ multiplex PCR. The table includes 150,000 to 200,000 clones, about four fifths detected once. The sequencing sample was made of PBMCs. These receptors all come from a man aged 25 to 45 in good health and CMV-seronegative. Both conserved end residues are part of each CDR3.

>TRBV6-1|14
CASAGTSGSDTQYF
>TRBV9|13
CASSVAVYNEQFF
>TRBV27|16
CASSPGLAANTGELFF
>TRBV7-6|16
CASSLATGGIGSPLHF
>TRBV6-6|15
CASTEQFSYNSPLHF
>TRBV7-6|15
CASSLGGQTNQPQHF
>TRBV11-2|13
CASSYHRDSPLHF
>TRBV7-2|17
CASSPAHMEHSGNTIYF
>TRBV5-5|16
CASSLKGDSGADEQFF
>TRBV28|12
CASKQGSYGYTF
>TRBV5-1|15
CASSLQGYSNQPQHF
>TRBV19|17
CASSRDGGVSGANVLTF
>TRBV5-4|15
CASSFRRTGDSPLHF
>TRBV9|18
CASSLRGGGQITHYGYTF
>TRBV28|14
CASSLGGTQGTQYF
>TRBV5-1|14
CASSLGDGRSEQYF
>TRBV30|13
CAWRWDRGVGQYF
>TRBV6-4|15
CASSVEGGLNTEAFF
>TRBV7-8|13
CASSLLTPRAGYF
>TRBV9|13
CASSVVREGEAFF
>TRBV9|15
CASSGAGTGGTEAFF
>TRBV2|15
CASSRSGLNTGELFF
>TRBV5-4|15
CASSLGTGNGNTIYF
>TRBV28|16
CASRFRDSIHNYGYTF
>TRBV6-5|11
CASSYINEQYF
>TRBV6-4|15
CASSEYRGNNSPLHF
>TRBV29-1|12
CSVEDRAYEQYF
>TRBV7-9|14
CASSPGQGLYEQYF
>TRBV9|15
CASSVEGDSYQPQHF
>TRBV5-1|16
CASSRGQAIVNTEAFF
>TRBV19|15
CASSIGQTSAETQYF
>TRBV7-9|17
CASSLARTGMSNQPQHF
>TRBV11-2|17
CASSLENSGGNTGELFF
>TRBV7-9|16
CSSSHSRQGRLTEAFF
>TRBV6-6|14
CASSSVGGGYGYTF
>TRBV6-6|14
CACSYGAQRETQYF